The 23 T cell receptor beta chains listed next were all sequenced from one sample in a study of a mutant IDH1 vaccine in newly diagnosed glioma. Assay used: immunoSEQ multiplex PCR; TCRdb lists only in-frame clones, some missing. The profile covers around 60,000 clones, with more than 90% appearing a single time and 2% to 3% taken by the ten largest. Time point noted: baseline, week 1 (first vaccination visit). Regarding treatment: pre-vaccination baseline after standard-of-care therapy. Sequenced material: PBMCs, taken from a glioma patient treated with radiotherapy, temozolomide or both. Receptors were obtained from a man between 50 and 59 years old with glioma.

The chain uses TRBV6-1 and TRBJ1-1; D might be TRBD1 (6 bases). CDR1 is MNHNS and CDR2 is SASEGT in the germline V gene. V was pared by 1 base and J by 6 bases, with 12 bases between. The CDR3 is 14 residues long. The CDR3 sequence: CASSEGQGFPEAFF. The DNA of the CDR3 is TGTGCCAGCAGTGAAGGGCAGGGGTTCCCTGAAGCTTTCTTT.

The CDR3, as DNA: TGTGCCACCTACAGGGAGGGAAATCGAATTGAAGCTTTCTTT. Amino acids: CATYREGNRIEAFF. V gene TRBV19 combines with J gene TRBJ1-1, with D maybe TRBD1 (6 bases). Trimming removed 10 bases at V and 7 bases at J, with 22 bases between. The CDR3 covers 14 residues. Germline V gene sequence: CDR1 LNHDA, CDR2 SQIVND (reference sequence). The variable domain in full, completed from reference TRBV19 and TRBJ1-1, reads DGGITQSPKYLFRKEGQNVTLSCEQNLNHDAMYWYRQDPGQGLRLIYYSQIVNDFQKGDIAEGYSVSREKKESFPLTVTSAQKNPTAFYLCATYREGNRIEAFFGQGTRLTVV.

The genes are TRBV5-5 and TRBJ2-7; 8 nucleotides agree with TRBD1. The CDR3 extends over 16 amino acids. The germline gives CDR1 SGHKS, CDR2 YYEKEE (reference sequence). V lost 3 bases and J lost 0; bases outside the gene matches: 8. The CDR3 reads CASSYGRTGSSYEQYF. As DNA, the CDR3 is TGTGCCAGCAGCTACGGCCGGACAGGGAGCTCCTACGAGCAGTACTTC.

This clone counts as medium-sized (0.01 to 0.1%). As the CDR3 is not closed by the conserved phenylalanine or tryptophan, this likely results from a read error. No DNA is shown, since the ends of the CDR3 on it are uncertain; the CDR3 is the one TCRdb lists. This sequence joins TRBV4-3 and TRBJ1-1. Including both end residues, the CDR3 is 8 amino acids long. Germline V CDR1 and CDR2: LGHNA, YSLEER. CDR3 amino acids: CASSQDPS.

The gene calls are TRBV5-8 and TRBJ2-7; D is uncertain. Germline V lookup: CDR1 SGHTS, CDR2 YDEGEE. Trimming pared 5 bases from V and 2 bases from J, leaving 17 bases between. This CDR3 region has 15 residues. CDR3 sequence reads: CASSPLSDKAYEQYF. CDR3 coding DNA: TGTGCCAGCAGTCCCCTAAGCGATAAGGCCTACGAGCAGTACTTC.

The genes are TRBV30 and TRBJ2-1; 9 bases fit TRBD2. The CDR3 is made up of 14 amino acids. CDR1 and CDR2 (germline): GTSNPN, SVGIG (reference sequence). V lost 4 bases to trimming and J lost 6 bases; unmatched junction nucleotides: 7. CDR3 nucleotide sequence: TGTGCCTGGAAGTCCCTAGCGGGAATCAATGAGCAGTTCTTC. It translates to CAWKSLAGINEQFF.

The chain links TRBV28 to TRBJ2-4; D might be TRBD2 (6 bases). The CDR3 extends over 16 amino acids. Trimming left V 3 bases short and J 1 base short, with 13 bases between. Germline V gives CDR1 MDHEN, CDR2 SYDVKM. CDR3 nucleotide sequence: TGTGCCAGCAGTTTGGGAGGTGTTCAGGCCAAAAACATTCAGTACTTC. Its translation: CASSLGGVQAKNIQYF. The whole variable domain, remainder taken from reference TRBV28 and TRBJ2-4, is DVKVTQSSRYLVKRTGEKVFLECVQDMDHENMFWYRQDPGLGLRLIYFSYDVKMKEKGDIPEGYSVSREKKERFSLILESASTNQTSMYLCASSLGGVQAKNIQYFGAGTRLSVL.

CDR3 in amino acids: CASSRDSKTPDNEKLFF. In DNA, the CDR3 is TGTGCCAGCAGTCGGGACAGCAAGACCCCTGATAATGAAAAACTGTTTTTT. The chain recombines TRBV2 with TRBJ1-4; TRBD1 matches 7 bases. The junction had 13 bases not matched to a gene; V was cut back by 5 bases and J by 4 bases. Germline V gene sequence: CDR1 SNHLY, CDR2 FYNNEI. The CDR3 loop spans 17 amino acids.

The CDR3 here is CASSIKGLEAYYGYTF. CDR3 nucleotides: TGTGCCAGTAGTATCAAAGGACTGGAGGCCTACTATGGCTACACCTTC. The J gene is TRBJ1-2, the V gene TRBV19; D is ambiguous. The CDR3 sequence is 16 residues long. CDR1 LNHDA and CDR2 SQIVND come from the germline V gene (reference sequence). Trimming removed 3 bases at V and 3 bases at J, with 17 bases between.

The rearrangement links TRBV19 to TRBJ1-5; weak D call: TRBD1 (6 bases). The V end was cut by 8 bases, the J end by 0 bases, with 20 bases between. The V gene's germline CDR1 is LNHDA and CDR2 SQIVND (reference sequence). The CDR3 has 17 residues. CDR3 sequence (DNA): TGTGCCAGTTACACCGGGACACCTGGATCTAGCAATCAGCCCCAGCATTTT. This sequence encodes CASYTGTPGSSNQPQHF.

V usage is TRBV5-6 and J usage is TRBJ2-7, with D possibly matching TRBD2 (6 bases). The CDR3 loop spans 14 amino acids. The V and J ends lost 4 bases and 3 bases respectively, with 14 bases between them. Germline V CDR1 and CDR2: SGHDT, YYEEEE. CDR3 DNA sequence: TGTGCCAGCAGCGACTCGGGGGAACTCTACGAGCAGTACTTC. It translates to CASSDSGELYEQYF.

V gene TRBV19 combines with J gene TRBJ1-1, with 7 positions matching TRBD1. Germline V gene data show CDR1 as LNHDA and CDR2 as SQIVND (reference sequence). Trimming took 9 bases from V and 4 from J; bases not matched to a gene: 5. The CDR3 has 12 amino acids. DNA for the CDR3: TGTGCCAGAGACAGGGTTCTCACTGAAGCTTTCTTT. This encodes CARDRVLTEAFF.

The gene calls are TRBV4-2 and TRBJ2-1; D might be TRBD1 (6 bases). There are 16 residues in the CDR3. Germline-derived CDR1 and CDR2 are LGHNA and YNFKEQ. V was trimmed by 2 bases and J by 5 bases, leaving 16 bases between them. The CDR3 bases are TGTGCCAGCAGCCAAAAGGGGACAAACTCTGACAATGAGCAGTTCTTC. This gives the protein CASSQKGTNSDNEQFF.

The V call is TRBV29-1, the J call TRBJ2-5; TRBD1 is a possible D gene (5 bases). Judging by the DNA end, TRBJ2-7 fits better; the J call may be wrong. The CDR3 consists of 12 residues. Germline values: CDR1 SQVTM, CDR2 ANQGSEA. Written as DNA, the CDR3 is TGCAGCGTTGTGGACACCTCCTACGAGCAGTACTTC. This codes for CSVVDTSYEQYF.

The chain combines TRBV19 with TRBJ2-4, with D perhaps TRBD2 (6 bases). V lost 7 bases and J 6 bases, leaving 19 bases between the germline ends. This CDR3 region has 15 residues. The germline V gene encodes CDR1 LNHDA and CDR2 SQIVND (reference sequence). CDR3 in amino acids: CASMPGGAGGNIQYF. The CDR3 DNA reads TGTGCCAGTATGCCAGGAGGGGCGGGTGGAAACATTCAGTACTTC.

The chain links TRBV7-2 to TRBJ1-5, with 7 nucleotides matching TRBD1. From germline, CDR1 is SGHTA and CDR2 FQGNSA. V was pared by 5 bases and J by 2 bases, with 9 bases of the junction left unmatched. This CDR3 spans 16 amino acids. In DNA, the CDR3 is TGTGCCAGCAGCCTAGGGAGGGGGCAGGGCAATCAGCCCCAGCATTTT. This gives the protein CASSLGRGQGNQPQHF.

The genes are TRBV9 and TRBJ2-7; possibly TRBD1 or TRBD2 for D (6 bases each). Germline lookup yields CDR1 SGDLS and CDR2 YYNGEE. The ends were cut back, 0 bases at V and 4 bases at J, with 14 bases in the middle. This CDR3 has 15 residues. CDR3 amino acids: CASSVGPGAQYEQYF. As DNA, the CDR3 is TGTGCCAGCAGCGTAGGGCCGGGGGCTCAATACGAGCAGTACTTC.

The chain links TRBV7-9 to TRBJ1-1, with 10 bases aligning to TRBD1. The CDR3 sequence is 11 residues long. Trimming took 3 bases from V and 11 from J; bases not matched to a gene: 0. The germline V gene has CDR1 SEHNR and CDR2 FQNEAQ (reference sequence). CDR3 nucleotide sequence: TGTGCCAGCAGCTTGGGACAGGGGGCTTTCTTT. Translation: CASSLGQGAFF.

The CDR3 reads CASSELGTGGHEQYF. For the CDR3, the DNA is TGTGCCAGCTCCGAGTTGGGGACAGGGGGCCATGAGCAGTACTTC. The chain carries TRBV18 and TRBJ2-7, with 12 nucleotides matching TRBD1. Germline V lookup: CDR1 KGHSH, CDR2 LQKENI. This CDR3 comprises 15 residues. V trimming: 6 bases; J trimming: 7 bases; junction bases outside the gene matches: 10.

The rearrangement links TRBV18 to TRBJ2-7; a possible D gene is TRBD1 (6 bases). Germline-derived CDR1 and CDR2 are KGHSH and LQKENI. This CDR3 has 14 residues. V dropped 6 bases and J dropped 4 bases, with 16 bases sitting between them. CDR3 nucleotide sequence: TGTGCCAGCTCCCGGGACACTCACTTGTACGAGCAGTACTTC. Encoded protein: CASSRDTHLYEQYF. Filled out from reference TRBV18 and TRBJ2-7, the complete variable domain reads NAGVMQNPRHLVRRRGQEARLRCSPMKGHSHVYWYRQLPEEGLKFMVYLQKENIIDESGMPKERFSAEFPKEGPSILRIQQVVRGDSAAYFCASSRDTHLYEQYFGPGTRLTVT.

Worth noting for this clone: One end of the junction is discordant with germline, which a read error may explain. In the same sample, other DNA sequences code for this CDR3. This chain connects TRBV29-1 to TRBJ1-3; D ambiguous. CDR3 size: 13 residues. Germline values: CDR1 SQVTM, CDR2 ANQGSEA. CDR3 loop: CSAHHRAGNTIYF. The CDR3 nucleotides are TGCAGCGCCCACCACCGGGCGGGAAATACCATATATTTT.

V and J are TRBV6-5 and TRBJ2-3; D gene ambiguous. The CDR3 sequence is 14 residues long. Germline loops: CDR1 MNHEY, CDR2 SVGAGI. V was clipped by 5 bases and J by 2 bases, with 11 bases between them. The CDR3 DNA reads as TGTGCCAGCAGTCGGCGAGCCCCCACAGATACGCAGTATTTT. It encodes CASSRRAPTDTQYF.

The chain recombines TRBV5-1 with TRBJ2-1; 10 positions match TRBD2. This CDR3 is built from 16 residues. V trimming: 3 bases; J trimming: 4 bases; junction bases outside the gene matches: 7. Germline CDR1 reads SGHRS; CDR2 reads YFSETQ. The CDR3 coding sequence is TGCGCCAGCAGCTCCCCGCGGACTAGCGGATACAATGAGCAGTTCTTC. It yields the protein CASSSPRTSGYNEQFF.